The subject of this entry is one T cell receptor beta chain. Its antigen is unknown. Trimming cost V 4 bases and J 7 bases; bases outside gene matches: 3. CDR1 is MGHRA and CDR2 is YSYEKL in the germline V gene. This CDR3 has 14 amino acids. The sample originates from a study of shared clonotypes between healthy human individuals. Measured with immunoSEQ multiplex PCR; TCRdb has only the in-frame clones, and not every one. The data show more than 500,000 clones, 95% to 96% seen once. Findings and caveats of the study: A generally larger estimated richness was seen in naive subsets than in memory subsets.

The chain links TRBV4-1 to TRBJ1-4; 10 positions match TRBD1. The TCR was taken from a woman aged 25-40 years in good health. Sequencing was carried out using naive CD4+ T cells sorted from blood. Subset meaning: CD45RA+ positively selected. The chain's CDR3 is CASSLGQGFEKLFF. In nucleotides, the CDR3 is TGCGCCAGCAGCCTGGGACAGGGGTTTGAAAAACTGTTTTTT.